The clone carrying this TCR beta chain has a count of ten or more. What it recognizes is unknown. This specimen belongs to a study of regulatory T cells in long-lasting Graves disease. Study outcomes and limitations: Persistent patients had more shared public clonotypes (2,741) than new patients (roughly 900). Thyroid tissue was not studied; only peripheral blood was. Persistent Graves' patients had lower TCR diversity than newly diagnosed ones.

Sequencing libraries for TCR beta were prepared with iRepertoire HTBI primers and Arm-PCR of CDR3 regions. In TCRdb, the multiplex PCR reads were re-called with MiXCR into one record per CDR3 protein. The data contain a few hundred thousand distinct CDR3 sequences, 23% of them singletons. The time point here: persistent/refractory GD, antithyroid drugs over 5 years with positive TRAb. Following extraction of RNA from PBMCs, that RNA was used to make the TCR library. The sequence was obtained from a female donor with Graves disease. Sequencing used peripheral blood mononuclear cells (PBMCs), obtained when the disease was refractory, from a patient treated with antithyroid drugs.

The CDR3 bases are TGTGCCAGCAGCCCCCAGGGCACTGAAGCTTTCTTT. Its translation: CASSPQGTEAFF. The chain joins TRBV18 to TRBJ1-1; a weak D match, TRBD1 (5 bases). This CDR3 region has 12 residues. Germline V lookup: CDR1 KGHSH, CDR2 LQKENI. V was trimmed by 8 bases and J by 4 bases, leaving 11 bases between them. The whole variable domain, filled in from reference TRBV18 and TRBJ1-1, reads NAGVMQNPRHLVRRRGQEARLRCSPMKGHSHVYWYRQLPEEGLKFMVYLQKENIIDESGMPKERFSAEFPKEGPSILRIQQVVRGDSAAYFCASSPQGTEAFFGQGTRLTVV.